These T cell receptor beta chains were read from a single sample in a study of T cell responses to AZD1222 COVID-19 vaccine. The method was immunoSEQ multiplex PCR; TCRdb's version includes in-frame clones alone and lacks a portion of them. The sample has tens of thousands of clones; about 85% are singletons. Source: peripheral blood, taken on day 0 of AZD1222 vaccination. All receptors come from an adult in good health. Both conserved end residues are part of each CDR3. The D gene is left open where the match is weak. Size values are once, few and many counts, or a class for expanded clones, and some rows have none.

size,J,V,D,CDR3,DNA
few,TRBJ1-2,TRBV7-2,NA,CASSSRVGNYGYTF,TGTGCCAGCAGCTCCCGGGTCGGGAACTATGGCTACACCTTC
NA,TRBJ2-5,TRBV5-1,TRBD2,CASSLIPSGAQETQYF,TGCGCCAGCAGCTTGATTCCTAGCGGGGCCCAAGAGACCCAGTACTTC
NA,TRBJ1-1,TRBV6-5,NA,CASTPQTGLNTEAFF,TGTGCCAGCACCCCGCAAACAGGGTTGAACACTGAAGCTTTCTTT
NA,TRBJ2-1,TRBV3-1/TRBV3-2,TRBD2,CASSSTSVNEQFF,TGTGCCAGCAGCTCCACTAGCGTCAATGAGCAGTTCTTC
once,TRBJ2-3,TRBV5-1,NA,CASSYSLSTDTQYF,TGCGCCAGCAGCTACTCACTTAGCACAGATACGCAGTATTTT
NA,TRBJ2-1,TRBV11-2,TRBD2,CASSFLAGGPGNEQFF,TGTGCCAGCAGCTTTCTAGCGGGGGGGCCCGGAAATGAGCAGTTCTTC
NA,TRBJ2-7,TRBV5-6,NA,CASSPPEDLYEQYF,TGTGCCAGCAGCCCCCCAGAGGACCTCTACGAGCAGTACTTC
NA,TRBJ1-2,TRBV10-1,TRBD1,CASSERTGGCYGYTF,TGCGCCAGCAGTGAGCGGACAGGGGGCTGCTATGGCTACACCTTC
NA,TRBJ2-5,TRBV29-1,NA,CSVEPEAVQETQYF,TGCAGCGTTGAGCCGGAGGCGGTCCAAGAGACCCAGTACTTC
NA,TRBJ2-1,TRBV19,TRBD2,CASSVDTSGVYNEQFF,TGTGCCAGTAGTGTAGACACTAGCGGGGTATACAATGAGCAGTTCTTC
few,TRBJ1-2,TRBV4-1,TRBD1,CASSLKGAGGPEDF,TGCGCCAGCAGCCTTAAGGGGGCAGGGGGCCCGGAGGACTTC
NA,TRBJ1-5,TRBV3-1/TRBV3-2,NA,CASSQELNQPQHF,TGTGCCAGCAGCCAAGAACTGAATCAGCCCCAGCATTTT
NA,TRBJ1-2,TRBV5-1,TRBD1,CASSLGSVTGDGYTF,TGCGCCAGCAGCCTGGGCTCGGTGACAGGGGATGGCTACACCTTC
few,TRBJ1-4,TRBV6-5,NA,CASSYERGQGEKLFF,TGTGCCAGCAGTTACGAGCGGGGGCAAGGGGAAAAACTGTTTTTT
NA,TRBJ1-4,TRBV15,TRBD1,CATSSGQGVEKLFF,TGTGCCACCAGCTCGGGACAGGGGGTTGAAAAACTGTTTTTT
NA,TRBJ2-3,TRBV5-1,NA,CASSSKERTGADTQYF,TGCGCCAGCAGCTCCAAAGAACGGACCGGAGCAGATACGCAGTATTTT
NA,TRBJ1-5,TRBV6-2/TRBV6-3,NA,CASSRDSNQPQHF,TGTGCCAGCAGCAGGGATAGCAATCAGCCCCAGCATTTT
NA,TRBJ1-2,TRBV29-1,TRBD1,CSVRQGAFGYTF,TGCAGCGTTCGTCAGGGGGCGTTCGGCTACACCTTC
NA,TRBJ2-3,TRBV2,NA,CASSLGTWADTQYF,TGTGCCAGCAGCCTAGGGACATGGGCAGATACGCAGTATTTT
NA,TRBJ2-3,TRBV5-6,NA,CASSLGMRATDTQYF,TGTGCCAGCAGCTTGGGAATGAGAGCCACAGATACGCAGTATTTT
NA,TRBJ2-3,TRBV24-1,NA,CATSPAGPTDTQYF,TGTGCCACCAGTCCAGCGGGTCCCACAGATACGCAGTATTTT
few,TRBJ2-7,TRBV6-2/TRBV6-3,NA,CASSYSGGGFYEQYF,TGTGCCAGCAGTTACTCTGGAGGGGGGTTCTACGAGCAGTACTTC
few,TRBJ2-7,TRBV29-1,NA,CSVEASGREQYF,TGCAGCGTTGAAGCCTCGGGGCGCGAGCAGTACTTC
few,TRBJ2-5,TRBV5-1,TRBD2,CASSLTSGGHLRETQYF,TGCGCCAGCAGCTTGACTAGCGGGGGCCATTTGAGAGAGACCCAGTACTTC
NA,TRBJ1-6,TRBV7-9,NA,CASSPGRENSPLHF,TGTGCCAGCAGCCCGGGACGGGAGAATTCACCCCTCCACTTT
once,TRBJ2-5,TRBV11-2,NA,CASSSEGLETQYF,TGTGCCAGCAGCTCCGAGGGGCTGGAGACCCAGTACTTC
NA,TRBJ1-1,TRBV19,NA,CASSIGGGQGTEAFF,TGTGCCAGTAGTATAGGTGGGGGGCAGGGCACTGAAGCTTTCTTT
NA,TRBJ1-6,TRBV2,NA,CASEASSGSNSPLHF,TGTGCCAGCGAAGCGAGTTCGGGAAGTAATTCACCCCTCCACTTT